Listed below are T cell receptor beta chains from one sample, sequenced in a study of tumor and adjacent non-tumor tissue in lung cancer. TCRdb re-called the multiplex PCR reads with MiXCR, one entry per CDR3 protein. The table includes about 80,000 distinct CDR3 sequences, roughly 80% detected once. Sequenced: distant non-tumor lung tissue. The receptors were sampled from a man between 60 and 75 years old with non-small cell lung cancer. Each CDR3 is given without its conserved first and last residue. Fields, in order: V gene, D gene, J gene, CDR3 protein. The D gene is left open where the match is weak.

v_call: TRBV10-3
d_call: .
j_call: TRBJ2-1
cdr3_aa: ATQSNHEQF

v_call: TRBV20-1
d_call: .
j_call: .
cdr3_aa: SATVFDEQY

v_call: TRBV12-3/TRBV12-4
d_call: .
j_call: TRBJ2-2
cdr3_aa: ASRPGGNTGELF

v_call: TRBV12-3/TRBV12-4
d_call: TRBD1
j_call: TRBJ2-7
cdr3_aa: ASSAPGQGNYEQY

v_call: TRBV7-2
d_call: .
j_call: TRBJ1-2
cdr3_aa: ASSLPRLYGYT

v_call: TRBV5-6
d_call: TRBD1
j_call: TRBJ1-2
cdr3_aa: ASSLGQGET

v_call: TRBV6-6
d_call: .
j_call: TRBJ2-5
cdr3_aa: ACSLSPTPGETKY

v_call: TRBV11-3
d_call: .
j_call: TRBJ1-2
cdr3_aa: ASSLYGRGDIYGYT

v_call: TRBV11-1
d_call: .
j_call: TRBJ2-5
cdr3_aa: ASSSTGRGQY

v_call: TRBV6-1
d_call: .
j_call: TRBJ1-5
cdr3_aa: ASSPDILNHPQH

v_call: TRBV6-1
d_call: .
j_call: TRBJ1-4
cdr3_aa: ASSGFTSFGASATNEELF